Included here is one T cell receptor (beta chain) sequence, with context. As yet, its antigen is unknown. The sample originates from a study of shared clonotypes between healthy human individuals. Study-level background: Each donor contributed plates that comprised three CD4 naive, three CD4 memory, two CD8 naive and one CD8 memory.

Trimming left V 0 bases short and J 5 bases short, with 11 bases between. The CDR3 runs to 15 residues. CDR1 is LNHDA and CDR2 is SQIVND in the germline V gene (reference sequence). Sorted-subset replicate PCR reactions contained 200 to 250 ng DNA, corresponding to some 29,000 T cell genomes. Original processing notes: Without quality scores, immunoSEQ junctional reads could not be filtered like full-length reads. This table comes from immunoSEQ multiplex PCR, and its TCRdb copy is limited to in-frame clones, with some not included. The V and J calls and the clone size are those of that table, but D and trimming were determined from the DNA. Altogether some 2,100,000 clones are present, around 95% being singletons, with the ten largest covering roughly 0.13%. Study observations and caveats: All-four-donor shared clonotypes had higher generation probabilities than non-shared clonotypes did.

This clonotype was obtained from a man younger than 35 in good health. The sample comprised naive CD4+ T cells sorted from blood. Subset defined: CD45RA+ positively selected. The rearrangement joins TRBV19 to TRBJ2-4; unclear D gene. In DNA, the CDR3 is TGTGCCAGTAGTATAGATCGGCTAGGAGAAAACATTCAGTACTTC. Residues: CASSIDRLGENIQYF.